Listed here is a single T cell receptor beta chain. V shed 2 bases and J 5 bases; nucleotides not matched to a gene: 7. CDR3 length: 15 amino acids. CDR1 and CDR2 from the germline V gene are SGHNT and YYREEE (reference sequence). TCRdb used MiXCR to reprocess the 5' RACE reads, holding one entry per CDR3 protein. The data contain some 550,000 distinct CDR3 sequences, roughly a fifth of them singletons. This entry is derived from a study of T cells after yellow fever vaccination. The sequencing used PBMCs, collected 15 days after the yellow fever booster vaccination. The chain combines TRBV5-4 with TRBJ2-5, with 9 bases matching TRBD1. This sequence was found in a man between 25 and 39 years old who received the YFV17D yellow fever vaccine. The CDR3 DNA reads as TGTGCCAGCAGCTTAGGGGGACAGGGCGCGGAGACCCAGTACTTC. Translating gives CASSLGGQGAETQYF.